A single sample gave rise to the 23 T cell receptor beta chains below, sequenced in a study of PD-1 blockade in classical Hodgkin lymphoma. Time point given: newly diagnosed, previously untreated cHL patient sample. Thawed PBMCs yielded CD4+ T cells through magnetic negative selection. The assay was immunoSEQ multiplex PCR, and TCRdb's table has in-frame clones only and misses some. The data contain more than 15,000 clones, under 85% of them singletons. Specimen: CD4+ T cells from blood. The receptors stem from a human donor with classical Hodgkin lymphoma.

This chain uses TRBV19 with TRBJ1-1, with D unresolved. The germline V gene has CDR1 LNHDA and CDR2 SQIVND (reference sequence). V lost 5 bases, J lost 3 bases, and 13 bases lay in between. This CDR3 has 14 residues. In DNA form, the CDR3 reads TGTGCCAGTAGTCCCGGTGACGAATACACTGAAGCTTTCTTT. It encodes CASSPGDEYTEAFF.

The chain employs TRBV13 and TRBJ2-5, with D possibly being TRBD1 (6 bases). CDR1 and CDR2 (germline): PRHDT, FYEKMQ (reference sequence). V was shortened by 1 base and J by 5 bases, with 8 bases between the two germline ends. This CDR3 region has 13 residues. CDR3 DNA: TGTGCCAGCAGCTTAGCAGGGGCCGAGACCCAGTACTTC. This sequence encodes CASSLAGAETQYF.

About this clone: The sample carries other DNA sequences with the same CDR3. The DNA of the CDR3 is TGTGCCAGCAGCTTGGACAGACGGGGCTATGGCTACACCTTC. This sequence encodes CASSLDRRGYGYTF. The V call is TRBV11-2, the J call TRBJ1-2; D may be TRBD1 (6 bases). The germline CDR1 and CDR2 sequences are SGHAT and FQNNGV. The V end lost 3 bases, the J end lost 4 bases, and 12 bases lay between the germline ends. The CDR3 is made up of 14 amino acids.

This chain links TRBV5-1 with TRBJ2-3, with 8 positions matching TRBD2. The CDR3 spans 15 residues. Germline assignment: CDR1 SGHRS and CDR2 YFSETQ. The J segment lost 1 base and the V segment lost 3 bases, leaving 4 bases of the junction unmatched. CDR3 bases: TGCGCCAGCAGCTGGAGCGGGAGTGGCACAGATACGCAGTATTTT. This gives the protein CASSWSGSGTDTQYF.

The chain links TRBV6-6 to TRBJ2-7; D might be TRBD1 (5 bases). Per the germline V gene, CDR1 is MNHNY and CDR2 is SVGAGI (reference sequence). The ends were cut back, 4 bases at V and 5 bases at J, with 15 bases in the middle. This CDR3 is built from 14 residues. The CDR3 loop reads CASSFPPGSHEQYF. The CDR3, as DNA: TGTGCCAGCAGTTTTCCCCCAGGGTCCCACGAGCAGTACTTC.

This clone was picked up one time. The chain has TRBV6-6 and TRBJ1-1; D is perhaps TRBD1 (6 bases). Trimming removed 7 bases at V and 10 bases at J, with 13 bases between. CDR3 size: 11 residues. The germline gives CDR1 MNHNY, CDR2 SVGAGI (reference sequence). CDR3: CASILTGLAFF. CDR3 sequence (DNA): TGTGCCAGCATCCTGACAGGCTTAGCTTTCTTT.

This clone was found once. The chain is built from TRBV11-2 and TRBJ2-5; 13 nucleotides line up with TRBD2. V lost 4 bases and J lost 5; bases outside the gene matches: 7. The germline V gene encodes CDR1 SGHAT and CDR2 FQNNGV. The CDR3 consists of 16 residues. CDR3 sequence (DNA): TGTGCCAGCAGCTCCGGGACTAGCGGGGTCGGGGAGACCCAGTACTTC. It translates to CASSSGTSGVGETQYF.

V is TRBV28 and J is TRBJ2-7, with 13 bases aligning to TRBD2. V trimming: 6 bases; J trimming: 3 bases; junction bases outside the gene matches: 14. The CDR3 is made up of 18 amino acids. CDR1 is MDHEN and CDR2 is SYDVKM in the germline V gene. The CDR3 sequence: CASRGALGLAGISYEQYF. In nucleotides, the CDR3 is TGTGCCAGCAGGGGCGCACTGGGACTAGCGGGAATTAGCTACGAGCAGTACTTC.

This chain links TRBV19 with TRBJ1-5; weak D call: TRBD1 (5 bases). CDR1 and CDR2 from the germline V gene are LNHDA and SQIVND (reference sequence). The CDR3 length is 15 residues. Between the trimmed V and J ends, which lost 1 base and 1 base, there was a span of 8 bases. CDR3: CASSIARDSNQPQHF. CDR3 DNA: TGTGCCAGTAGTATAGCCCGGGACAGCAATCAGCCCCAGCATTTT.

The CDR3 loop reads CASSVSTSPSGELFF. CDR3 in DNA: TGTGCCAGCAGCGTATCTACTAGTCCTAGCGGGGAGCTGTTTTTT. This chain uses TRBV9 with TRBJ2-2; a possible D gene is TRBD2 (5 bases). Germline CDR1 SGDLS, CDR2 YYNGEE. V lost 1 base, J lost 7 bases, and 14 bases lay in between. The CDR3 loop spans 15 amino acids.

This clone has just a few counts. The rearrangement links TRBV10-1 to TRBJ2-7, with D maybe TRBD2 (5 bases). Germline CDR1 WNHNN, CDR2 SYGVQD (reference sequence). The CDR3 consists of 14 residues. Trimming removed 4 bases from V and 7 bases from J, with 17 bases in between. The CDR3 DNA sequence: TGCGCCAGCAGTGTGTCGTCCGGGGTTGGAGAGCAGTACTTC. Its translation is CASSVSSGVGEQYF.

The chain is built from TRBV19 and TRBJ1-5; D gene ambiguous. The V gene lost 5 bases and the J gene lost 3 bases, with 14 bases spanning the gap. CDR3 length: 15 residues. Germline V gene lookup returns CDR1 LNHDA and CDR2 SQIVND (reference sequence). CDR3 sequence: CASSPSFEFNQPQHF. Written as DNA, the CDR3 is TGTGCCAGTAGTCCCTCGTTTGAGTTCAATCAGCCCCAGCATTTT.

This clone was observed a few times. The genes are TRBV20-1 and TRBJ2-5; D is unclear. Trimming cost V 0 bases and J 5 bases, with 4 bases left between them. Germline CDR1 DFQATT, CDR2 SNEGSKA (reference sequence). This CDR3 is built from 11 residues. The DNA of the CDR3 is TGCAGTGCTAGAGAAAGGGAGACCCAGTACTTC. It translates to CSARERETQYF.

The CDR3 is CASSYGLPAYNEQFF. The CDR3, as DNA: TGTGCCAGCAGTTACGGTTTGCCAGCCTACAATGAGCAGTTCTTC. The V call is TRBV6-5, the J call TRBJ2-1, with D uncertain. V was shortened by 2 bases and J by 2 bases, with 10 bases between the two germline ends. Germline V lookup: CDR1 MNHEY, CDR2 SVGAGI. The CDR3 sequence is 15 residues long.

The sample holds one count of this clone. The rearrangement joins TRBV27 to TRBJ2-2, with D possibly TRBD2 on 8 matching bases. V lost 8 bases to trimming and J lost 1 base, with 20 bases between them. Germline V gene sequence: CDR1 MNHEY, CDR2 SMNVEV (reference sequence). CDR3 length: 17 amino acids. CDR3 sequence: CASSPGGGVLNTGELFF. CDR3 nucleotides: TGTGCCAGCTCTCCGGGAGGGGGCGTTCTGAACACCGGGGAGCTGTTTTTT.

CDR3 sequence reads: CASTRESYEQYF. The CDR3 region has the DNA TGTGCCAGCACGCGGGAGTCCTACGAGCAGTACTTC. The rearrangement uses TRBV2 and TRBJ2-7, with TRBD2 identical over 7 bases. V lost 7 bases to trimming and J lost 1 base; unmatched junction nucleotides: 1. Germline loops: CDR1 SNHLY, CDR2 FYNNEI. This CDR3 comprises 12 residues. The variable domain in full, with the rest retrieved from reference TRBV2 and TRBJ2-7, is EPEVTQTPSHQVTQMGQEVILRCVPISNHLYFYWYRQILGQKVEFLVSFYNNEISEKSEIFDDQFSVERPDGSNFTLKIRSTKLEDSAMYFCASTRESYEQYFGPGTRLTVT.

The table lists this clone with a few counts. The chain links TRBV18 to TRBJ2-6; D possibly corresponds to TRBD1 (5 bases). This CDR3 comprises 15 residues. The V and J ends lost 6 bases and 4 bases respectively, with 13 bases between them. Germline V gene sequence: CDR1 KGHSH, CDR2 LQKENI. The CDR3 nucleotides read TGTGCCAGCTCCACCCCAGGGCCCGGGGCCAACGTCCTGACTTTC. Its protein product is CASSTPGPGANVLTF.

This clone occurred once. A read error may account for a junction end that differs from germline. The V and J genes are TRBV27 and TRBJ2-1; 7 bases are a match to TRBD2. This CDR3 is 11 amino acids long. Looked up from germline, CDR1 is MNHEY and CDR2 is SMNVEV (reference sequence). CDR3 region: CATGGGTKLIF. The CDR3 DNA is TGTGCCACGGGGGGAGGGACTAAACTGATCTTC.

This chain uses TRBV27 with TRBJ2-7, with D possibly matching TRBD1 (6 bases). The CDR3 loop spans 13 amino acids. Trimming removed 4 bases from V and 7 bases from J, with 14 bases in between. The V gene's germline CDR1 is MNHEY and CDR2 SMNVEV (reference sequence). CDR3 DNA: TGTGCCAGCAGTTCCGACAGGTTGTGGGAGCAGTACTTC. Protein product: CASSSDRLWEQYF.

This clone has just one count. This chain uses TRBV6-6 with TRBJ2-5; TRBD1 might be the D (6 bases). In germline, CDR1 is MNHNY, CDR2 SVGAGI (reference sequence). Trimming took off 6 bases at V and 1 base at J, with 12 bases between the two ends. The CDR3 is made up of 14 amino acids. CDR3 loop: CASSRRQVQETQYF. CDR3 bases: TGTGCCAGCAGCCGTCGACAGGTCCAAGAGACCCAGTACTTC.

The chain joins TRBV28 to TRBJ2-1; 8 positions agree with TRBD1. CDR3 length: 13 residues. Trimming cost V 6 bases and J 6 bases; bases outside gene matches: 4. The germline V gene encodes CDR1 MDHEN and CDR2 SYDVKM. The CDR3 region has the DNA TGTGCCAGCAGGGTTACAGGGGGCAATGAGCAGTTCTTC. Residues: CASRVTGGNEQFF.

The rearrangement joins TRBV6-5 to TRBJ2-2, with D uncertain. This CDR3 contains 15 residues. CDR1 and CDR2 from the germline V gene are MNHEY and SVGAGI. The ends were cut back, 3 bases at V and 11 bases at J, with 19 bases in the middle. The CDR3 coding sequence is TGTGCCAGCAGTTATTCCCCTTTTTATACGGCCGAGCTGTTTTTT. Translation: CASSYSPFYTAELFF.

The chain links TRBV28 to TRBJ2-1; 11 bases fit TRBD1. CDR3 size: 14 residues. Germline V gene data show CDR1 as MDHEN and CDR2 as SYDVKM. The trim removed 5 bases at V and 10 bases at J, leaving 7 bases unmatched. CDR3 sequence reads: CASSQRTGGVEQFF. The CDR3 nucleotides are TGTGCCAGCAGTCAGAGGACAGGGGGCGTAGAGCAGTTCTTC.